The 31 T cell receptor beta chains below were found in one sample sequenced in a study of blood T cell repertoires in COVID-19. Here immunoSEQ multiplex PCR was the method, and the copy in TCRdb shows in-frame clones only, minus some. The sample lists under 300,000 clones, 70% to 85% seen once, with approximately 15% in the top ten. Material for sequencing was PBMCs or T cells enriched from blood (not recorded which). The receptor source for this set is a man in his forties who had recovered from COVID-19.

The chain's CDR3 is CASSYPGVAGGYTYNEQFF. The DNA for the CDR3 is TGTGCCAGCAGTTACCCGGGGGTGGCGGGAGGGTACACCTACAATGAGCAGTTCTTC. This chain links TRBV6-9 with TRBJ2-1, with 9 bases identical to TRBD2. The CDR3 runs to 19 residues. Germline CDR1 and CDR2: MNHGY and SVAAGI. V trimming: 3 bases; J trimming: 2 bases; junction bases outside the gene matches: 14.

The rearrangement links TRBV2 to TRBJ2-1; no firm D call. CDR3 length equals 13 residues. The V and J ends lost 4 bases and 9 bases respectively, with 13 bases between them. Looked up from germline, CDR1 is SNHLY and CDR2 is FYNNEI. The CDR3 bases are TGTGCCAGCAGTGCATCAGGAATAGGTGAGCAGTTCTTC. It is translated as CASSASGIGEQFF.

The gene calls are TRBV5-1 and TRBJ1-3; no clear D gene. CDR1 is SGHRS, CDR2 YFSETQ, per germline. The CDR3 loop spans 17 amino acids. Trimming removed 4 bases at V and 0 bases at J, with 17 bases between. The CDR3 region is CASSPGGGKLSGNTIYF. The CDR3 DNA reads TGCGCCAGCAGCCCTGGTGGAGGGAAACTCTCTGGAAACACCATATATTTT.

The CDR3 DNA is TGCGCCAGCAGCTTGGGGGACAGTTCCTATAATTCACCCCTCCACTTT. As protein: CASSLGDSSYNSPLHF. This chain links TRBV5-1 with TRBJ1-6, with 7 bases aligning to TRBD1. Germline trimming cut 0 bases from V and 1 base from J; bases unmatched to any gene: 1. Germline CDR1 is SGHRS and CDR2 is YFSETQ. This CDR3 is built from 16 residues.

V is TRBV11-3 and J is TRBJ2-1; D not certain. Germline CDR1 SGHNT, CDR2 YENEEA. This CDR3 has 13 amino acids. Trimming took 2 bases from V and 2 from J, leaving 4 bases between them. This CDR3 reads CASSLTTYNEQFF. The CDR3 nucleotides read TGTGCCAGCAGCTTAACTACCTACAATGAGCAGTTCTTC.

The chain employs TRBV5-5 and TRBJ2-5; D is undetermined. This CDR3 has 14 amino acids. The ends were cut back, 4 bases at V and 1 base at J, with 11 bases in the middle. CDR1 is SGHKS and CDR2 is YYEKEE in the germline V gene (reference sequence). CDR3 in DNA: TGTGCCAGCAGCGCCGTTTCGGGCCAAGAGACCCAGTACTTC. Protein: CASSAVSGQETQYF.

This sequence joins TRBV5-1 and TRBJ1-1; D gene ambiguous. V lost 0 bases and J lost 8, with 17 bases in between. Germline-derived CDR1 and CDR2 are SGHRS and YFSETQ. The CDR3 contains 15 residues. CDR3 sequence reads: CASSLEVSGTPEAFF. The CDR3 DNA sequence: TGCGCCAGCAGCTTGGAAGTCAGCGGAACACCCGAAGCTTTCTTT.

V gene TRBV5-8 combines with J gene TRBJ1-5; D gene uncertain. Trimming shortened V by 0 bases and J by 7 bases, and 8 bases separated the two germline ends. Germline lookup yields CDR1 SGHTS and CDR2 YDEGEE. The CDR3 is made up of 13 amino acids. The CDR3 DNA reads TGTGCCAGCAGCTTGGAGGAGACCCAGCCCCAGCATTTT. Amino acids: CASSLEETQPQHF.

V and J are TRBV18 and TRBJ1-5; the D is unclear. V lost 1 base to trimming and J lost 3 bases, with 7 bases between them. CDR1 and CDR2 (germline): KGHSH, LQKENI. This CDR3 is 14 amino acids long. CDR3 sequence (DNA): TGTGCCAGCTCACCACTAGTGTCCAATCAGCCCCAGCATTTT. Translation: CASSPLVSNQPQHF.

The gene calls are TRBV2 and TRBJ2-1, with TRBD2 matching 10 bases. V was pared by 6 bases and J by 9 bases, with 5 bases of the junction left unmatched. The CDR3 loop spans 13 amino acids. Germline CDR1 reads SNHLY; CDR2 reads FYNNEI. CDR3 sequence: CASRRTSGGEQFF. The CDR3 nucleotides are TGTGCCAGCAGAAGGACTAGCGGTGGTGAGCAGTTCTTC. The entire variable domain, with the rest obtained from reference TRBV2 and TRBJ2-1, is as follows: EPEVTQTPSHQVTQMGQEVILRCVPISNHLYFYWYRQILGQKVEFLVSFYNNEISEKSEIFDDQFSVERPDGSNFTLKIRSTKLEDSAMYFCASRRTSGGEQFFGPGTRLTVL.

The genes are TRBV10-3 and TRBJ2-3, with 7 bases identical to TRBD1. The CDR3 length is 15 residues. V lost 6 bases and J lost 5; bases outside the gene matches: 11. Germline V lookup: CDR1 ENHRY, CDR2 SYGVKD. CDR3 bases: TGTGCCATCAGCCACTCTACAGGGGTACGAGATACGCAGTATTTT. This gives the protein CAISHSTGVRDTQYF.

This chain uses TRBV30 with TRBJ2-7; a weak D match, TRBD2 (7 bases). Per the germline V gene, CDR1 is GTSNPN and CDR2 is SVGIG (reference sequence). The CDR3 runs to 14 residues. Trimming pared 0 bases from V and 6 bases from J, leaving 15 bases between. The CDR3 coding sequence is TGTGCCTGGAGTGTTGGGGGGGCTTTTAGCGAGCAGTACTTC. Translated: CAWSVGGAFSEQYF.

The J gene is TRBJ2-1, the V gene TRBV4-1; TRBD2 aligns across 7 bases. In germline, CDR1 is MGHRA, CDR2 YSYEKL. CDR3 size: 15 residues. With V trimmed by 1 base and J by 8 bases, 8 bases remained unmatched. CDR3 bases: TGCGCCAGCAGCCAAGGGACTAGGTGGGTCTATGAGCAGTTCTTC. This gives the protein CASSQGTRWVYEQFF.

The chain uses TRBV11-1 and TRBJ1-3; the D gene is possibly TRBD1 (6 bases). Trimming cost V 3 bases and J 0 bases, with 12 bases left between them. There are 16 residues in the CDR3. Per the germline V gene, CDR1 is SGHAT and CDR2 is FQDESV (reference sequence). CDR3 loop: CASSFSGTSSGNTIYF. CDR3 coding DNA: TGTGCCAGCAGCTTTAGTGGGACATCCTCTGGAAACACCATATATTTT.

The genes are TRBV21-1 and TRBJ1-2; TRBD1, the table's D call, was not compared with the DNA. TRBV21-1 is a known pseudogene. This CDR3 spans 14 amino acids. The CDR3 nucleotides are TGTGCCAGCAGCAAAAACAGGGAAGGCTATGGCTACACCTTC. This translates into CASSKNREGYGYTF.

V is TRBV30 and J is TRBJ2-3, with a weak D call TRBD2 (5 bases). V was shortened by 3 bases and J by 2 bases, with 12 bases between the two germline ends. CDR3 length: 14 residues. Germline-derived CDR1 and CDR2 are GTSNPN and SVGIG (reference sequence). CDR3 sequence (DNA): TGTGCCTGGAGCCAAGGACTGATCACAGATACGCAGTATTTT. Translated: CAWSQGLITDTQYF. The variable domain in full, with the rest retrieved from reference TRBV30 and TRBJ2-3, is SQTIHQWPATLVQPVGSPLSLECTVEGTSNPNLYWYRQAAGRGLQLLFYSVGIGQISSEVPQNLSASRPQDRQFILSSKKLLLSDSGFYLCAWSQGLITDTQYFGPGTRLTVL.

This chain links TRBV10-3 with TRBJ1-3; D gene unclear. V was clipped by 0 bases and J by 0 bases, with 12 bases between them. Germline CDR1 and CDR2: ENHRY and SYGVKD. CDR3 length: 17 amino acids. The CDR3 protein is CAISESIGIPSGNTIYF. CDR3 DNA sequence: TGTGCCATCAGTGAGTCGATCGGGATACCCTCTGGAAACACCATATATTTT.

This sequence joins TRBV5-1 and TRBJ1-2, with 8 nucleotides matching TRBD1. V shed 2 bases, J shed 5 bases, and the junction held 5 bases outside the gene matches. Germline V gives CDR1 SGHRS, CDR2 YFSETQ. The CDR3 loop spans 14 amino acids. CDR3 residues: CASSLLGTGYGYTF. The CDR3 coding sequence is TGCGCCAGCAGCTTACTCGGGACAGGTTATGGCTACACCTTC.

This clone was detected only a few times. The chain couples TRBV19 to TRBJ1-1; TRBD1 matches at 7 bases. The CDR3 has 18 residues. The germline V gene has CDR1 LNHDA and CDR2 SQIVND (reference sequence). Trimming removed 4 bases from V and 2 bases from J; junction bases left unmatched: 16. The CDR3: CASSTGLPPTGFNTEAFF. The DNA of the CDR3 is TGTGCCAGTAGTACCGGTTTACCACCGACAGGGTTCAACACTGAAGCTTTCTTT.

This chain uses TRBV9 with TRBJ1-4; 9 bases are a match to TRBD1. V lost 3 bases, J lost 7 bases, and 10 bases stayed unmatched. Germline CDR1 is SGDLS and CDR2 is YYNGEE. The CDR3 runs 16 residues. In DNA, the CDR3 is TGTGCCAGCAGCGCATCTCCAGGGACAGGGCGTGAAAAACTGTTTTTT. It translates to CASSASPGTGREKLFF.

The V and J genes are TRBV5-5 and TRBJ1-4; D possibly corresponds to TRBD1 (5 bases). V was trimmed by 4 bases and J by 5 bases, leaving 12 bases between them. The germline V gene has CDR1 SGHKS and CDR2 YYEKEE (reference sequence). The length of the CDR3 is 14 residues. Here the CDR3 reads CASSTAGGNEKLFF. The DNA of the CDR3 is TGTGCCAGCAGCACAGCCGGGGGGAATGAAAAACTGTTTTTT.

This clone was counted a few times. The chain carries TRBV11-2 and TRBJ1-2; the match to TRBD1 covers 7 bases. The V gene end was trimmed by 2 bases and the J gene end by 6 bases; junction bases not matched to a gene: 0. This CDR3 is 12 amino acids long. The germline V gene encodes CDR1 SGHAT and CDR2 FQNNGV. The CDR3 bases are TGTGCCAGCAGCTTAACAGGGGATGGCTACACCTTC. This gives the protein CASSLTGDGYTF.

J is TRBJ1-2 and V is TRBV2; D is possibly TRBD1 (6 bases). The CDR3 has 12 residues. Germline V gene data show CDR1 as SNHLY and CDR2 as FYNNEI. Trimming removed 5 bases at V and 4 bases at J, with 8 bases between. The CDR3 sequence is CASSTGFYGYTF. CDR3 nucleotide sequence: TGTGCCAGCAGTACAGGGTTCTATGGCTACACCTTC.

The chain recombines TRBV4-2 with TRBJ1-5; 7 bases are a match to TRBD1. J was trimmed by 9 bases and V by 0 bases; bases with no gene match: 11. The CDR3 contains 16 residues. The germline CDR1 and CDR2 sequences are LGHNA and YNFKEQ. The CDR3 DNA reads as TGTGCCAGCAGCCAAGATCGGGAGACAGGGACCCGGCCCCAGCATTTT. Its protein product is CASSQDRETGTRPQHF.

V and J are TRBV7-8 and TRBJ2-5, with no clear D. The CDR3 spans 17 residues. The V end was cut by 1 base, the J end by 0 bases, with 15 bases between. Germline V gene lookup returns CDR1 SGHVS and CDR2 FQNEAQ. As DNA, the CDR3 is TGTGCCAGCAGCTTAGAACTCGTCTACCAAGACCAAGAGACCCAGTACTTC. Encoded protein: CASSLELVYQDQETQYF.

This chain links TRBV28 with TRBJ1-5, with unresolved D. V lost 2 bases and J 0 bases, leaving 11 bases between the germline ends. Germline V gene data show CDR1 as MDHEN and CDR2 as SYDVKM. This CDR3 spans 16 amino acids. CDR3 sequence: CASSLLAGYSNQPQHF. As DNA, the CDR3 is TGTGCCAGCAGTTTACTGGCAGGTTATAGCAATCAGCCCCAGCATTTT.

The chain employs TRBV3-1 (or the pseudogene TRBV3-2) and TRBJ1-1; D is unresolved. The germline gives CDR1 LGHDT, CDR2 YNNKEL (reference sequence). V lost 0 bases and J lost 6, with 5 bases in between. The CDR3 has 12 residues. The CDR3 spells CASSQDIAEAFF. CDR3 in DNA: TGTGCCAGCAGCCAAGATATCGCTGAAGCTTTCTTT.

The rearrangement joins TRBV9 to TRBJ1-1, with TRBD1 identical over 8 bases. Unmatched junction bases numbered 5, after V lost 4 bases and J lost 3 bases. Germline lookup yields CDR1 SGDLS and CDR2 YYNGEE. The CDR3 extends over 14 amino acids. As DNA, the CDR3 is TGTGCCAGCAGCCCAGGACAGGGAGACACTGAAGCTTTCTTT. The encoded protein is CASSPGQGDTEAFF.

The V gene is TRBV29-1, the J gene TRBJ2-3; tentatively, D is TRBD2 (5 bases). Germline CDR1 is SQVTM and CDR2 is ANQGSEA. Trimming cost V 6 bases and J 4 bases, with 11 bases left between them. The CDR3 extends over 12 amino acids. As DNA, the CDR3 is TGCAGCGTCGGCAACGGGGCAGATACGCAGTATTTT. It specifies CSVGNGADTQYF.

The CDR3 loop reads CAWSRREGEKLFF. In DNA, the CDR3 is TGTGCCTGGAGTAGAAGGGAGGGGGAAAAACTGTTTTTT. The rearrangement joins TRBV30 to TRBJ1-4, with a weak D call TRBD1 (5 bases). Germline assignment: CDR1 GTSNPN and CDR2 SVGIG (reference sequence). V was shortened by 2 bases and J by 8 bases, with 12 bases between the two germline ends. This CDR3 spans 13 amino acids.

The CDR3 DNA is TGTGCCAGCAGTTTAAAGGGCGGGGAAAACTATGGCTACACCTTC. Encoded protein: CASSLKGGENYGYTF. This chain links TRBV27 with TRBJ1-2; D unclear. Germline CDR1 and CDR2: MNHEY and SMNVEV (reference sequence). The V end lost 2 bases, the J end lost 2 bases, and 12 bases lay between the germline ends. This CDR3 spans 15 amino acids.